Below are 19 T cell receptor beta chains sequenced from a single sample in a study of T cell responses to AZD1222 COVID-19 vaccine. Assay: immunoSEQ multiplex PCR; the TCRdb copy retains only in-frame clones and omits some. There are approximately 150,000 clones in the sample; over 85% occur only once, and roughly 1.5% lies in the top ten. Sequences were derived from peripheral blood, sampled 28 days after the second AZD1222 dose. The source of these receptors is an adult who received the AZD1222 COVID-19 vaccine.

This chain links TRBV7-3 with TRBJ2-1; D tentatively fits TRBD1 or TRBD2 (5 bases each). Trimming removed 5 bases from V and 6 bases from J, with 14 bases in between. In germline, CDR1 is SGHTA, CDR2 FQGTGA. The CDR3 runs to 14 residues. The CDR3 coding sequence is TGTGCCAGCAGCCCCGGGACCTGGGGCAATGAGCAGTTCTTC. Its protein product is CASSPGTWGNEQFF.

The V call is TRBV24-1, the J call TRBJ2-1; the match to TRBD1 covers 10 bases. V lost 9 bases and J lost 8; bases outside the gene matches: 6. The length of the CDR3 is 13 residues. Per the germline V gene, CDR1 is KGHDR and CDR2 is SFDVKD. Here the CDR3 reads CATEGQGTDEQFF. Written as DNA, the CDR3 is TGTGCCACCGAGGGACAGGGGACCGATGAGCAGTTCTTC.

The CDR3: CASTQETQYF. The CDR3 DNA follows: TGTGCCAGCACTCAAGAGACCCAGTACTTC. V usage is TRBV2 and J usage is TRBJ2-5; D ambiguous. Germline lookup yields CDR1 SNHLY and CDR2 FYNNEI. The CDR3 extends over 10 amino acids. V shed 7 bases and J shed 2 bases, with 2 bases lying between them.

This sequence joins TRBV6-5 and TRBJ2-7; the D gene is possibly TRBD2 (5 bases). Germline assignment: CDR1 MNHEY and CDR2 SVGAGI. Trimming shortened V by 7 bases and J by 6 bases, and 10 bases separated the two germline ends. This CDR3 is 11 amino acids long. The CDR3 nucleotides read TGTGCCAGCACCAACGCGGGCGAGCAGTACTTC. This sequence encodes CASTNAGEQYF.

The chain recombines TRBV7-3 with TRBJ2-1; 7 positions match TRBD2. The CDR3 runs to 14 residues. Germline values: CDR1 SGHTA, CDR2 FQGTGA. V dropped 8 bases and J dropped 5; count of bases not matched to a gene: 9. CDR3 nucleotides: TGTGCCAGCGGACGGGCCGGGAGGCACAATGAGCAGTTCTTC. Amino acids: CASGRAGRHNEQFF.

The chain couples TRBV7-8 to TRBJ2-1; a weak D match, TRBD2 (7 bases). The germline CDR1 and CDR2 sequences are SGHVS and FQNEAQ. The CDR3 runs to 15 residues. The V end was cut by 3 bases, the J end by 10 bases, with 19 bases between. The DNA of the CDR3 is TGTGCCAGCAGCTTCCACCGGGGGCATAGCGGGGAGCAGTTCTTC. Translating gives CASSFHRGHSGEQFF.

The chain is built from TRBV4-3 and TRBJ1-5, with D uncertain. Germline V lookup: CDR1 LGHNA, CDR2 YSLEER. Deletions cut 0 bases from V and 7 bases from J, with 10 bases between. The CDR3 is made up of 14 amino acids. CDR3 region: CASSQDFPGQPQHF. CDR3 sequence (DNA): TGCGCCAGCAGCCAAGATTTCCCGGGGCAGCCCCAGCATTTT.

The CDR3 loop reads CASTKTVGPPNYNEQFF. CDR3 nucleotides: TGTGCCAGCACCAAGACAGTAGGTCCTCCAAACTACAATGAGCAGTTCTTC. The genes are TRBV7-2 and TRBJ2-1; D is perhaps TRBD1 (5 bases). Germline CDR1 is SGHTA and CDR2 is FQGNSA. V was shortened by 7 bases and J by 3 bases, with 22 bases between the two germline ends. The CDR3 has 17 amino acids.

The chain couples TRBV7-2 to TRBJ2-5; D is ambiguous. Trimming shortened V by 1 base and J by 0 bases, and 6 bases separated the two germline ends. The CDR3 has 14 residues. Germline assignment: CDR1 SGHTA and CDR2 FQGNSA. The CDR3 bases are TGTGCCAGCAGCTTAGGTCCAAACCAAGAGACCCAGTACTTC. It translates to CASSLGPNQETQYF.

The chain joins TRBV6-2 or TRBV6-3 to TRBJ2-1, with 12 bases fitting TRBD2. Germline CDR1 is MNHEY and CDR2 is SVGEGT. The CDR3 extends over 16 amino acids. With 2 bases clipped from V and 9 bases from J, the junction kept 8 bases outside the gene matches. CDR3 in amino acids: CASSYTASGRAIEQFF. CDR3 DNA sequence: TGTGCCAGCAGTTACACTGCTAGCGGGAGGGCCATTGAGCAGTTCTTC.

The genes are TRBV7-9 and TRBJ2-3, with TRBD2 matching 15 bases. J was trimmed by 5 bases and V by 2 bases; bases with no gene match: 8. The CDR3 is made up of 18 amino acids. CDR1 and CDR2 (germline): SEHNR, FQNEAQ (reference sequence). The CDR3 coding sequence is TGTGCCAGCAGCTTACATCGCGGACTAGCGGGAGGGCGAGATACGCAGTATTTT. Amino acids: CASSLHRGLAGGRDTQYF.

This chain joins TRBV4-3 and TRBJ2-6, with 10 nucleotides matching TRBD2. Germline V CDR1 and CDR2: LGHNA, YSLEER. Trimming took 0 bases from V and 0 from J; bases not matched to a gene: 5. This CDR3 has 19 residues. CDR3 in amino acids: CASSQDASGGFSGANVLTF. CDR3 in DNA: TGCGCCAGCAGCCAAGATGCTAGCGGGGGATTCTCTGGGGCCAACGTCCTGACTTTC.

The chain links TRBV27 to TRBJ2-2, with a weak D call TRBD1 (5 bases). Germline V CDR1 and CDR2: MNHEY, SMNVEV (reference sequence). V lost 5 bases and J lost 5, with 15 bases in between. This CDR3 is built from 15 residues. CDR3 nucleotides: TGTGCCAGCAGTACCCAGGGCCAGGTGACCGGGGAGCTGTTTTTT. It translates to CASSTQGQVTGELFF.

The CDR3 reads CASRKYNEQFF. In nucleotides, the CDR3 is TGTGCCAGCAGGAAATACAATGAGCAGTTCTTC. The V gene is TRBV12-3 or TRBV12-4, the J gene TRBJ2-1; the D is unclear. Trimming pared 6 bases from V and 4 bases from J, leaving 4 bases between. There are 11 residues in the CDR3.

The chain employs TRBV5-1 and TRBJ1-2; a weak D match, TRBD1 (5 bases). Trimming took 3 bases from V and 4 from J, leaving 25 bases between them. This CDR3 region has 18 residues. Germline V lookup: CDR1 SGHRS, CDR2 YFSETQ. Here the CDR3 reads CASSSTWSGGAGLYGYTF. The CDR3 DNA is TGCGCCAGCAGCTCCACGTGGTCTGGGGGAGCGGGACTCTATGGCTACACCTTC.

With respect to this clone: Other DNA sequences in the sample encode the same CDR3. CDR3 in amino acids: CASSVTSGPYNEQFF. The CDR3 DNA sequence: TGTGCCAGCAGCGTCACTAGCGGACCTTACAATGAGCAGTTCTTC. The V call is TRBV7-2, the J call TRBJ2-1, with 8 bases identical to TRBD2. V gave up 5 bases and J gave up 4 bases; unmatched junction bases: 7. This CDR3 has 15 residues. Germline V lookup: CDR1 SGHTA, CDR2 FQGNSA.

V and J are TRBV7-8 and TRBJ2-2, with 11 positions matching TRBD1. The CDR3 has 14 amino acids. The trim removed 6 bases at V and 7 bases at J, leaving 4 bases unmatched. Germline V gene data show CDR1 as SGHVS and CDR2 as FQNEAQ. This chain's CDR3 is CASRDRGRVGELFF. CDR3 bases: TGTGCCAGCAGGGACAGGGGGCGCGTCGGGGAGCTGTTTTTT.

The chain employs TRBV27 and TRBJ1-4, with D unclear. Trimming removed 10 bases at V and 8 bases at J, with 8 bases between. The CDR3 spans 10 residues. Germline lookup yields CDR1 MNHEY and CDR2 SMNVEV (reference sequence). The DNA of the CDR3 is TGTGCCACCTCGTCGGAAAAACTGTTTTTT. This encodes CATSSEKLFF.

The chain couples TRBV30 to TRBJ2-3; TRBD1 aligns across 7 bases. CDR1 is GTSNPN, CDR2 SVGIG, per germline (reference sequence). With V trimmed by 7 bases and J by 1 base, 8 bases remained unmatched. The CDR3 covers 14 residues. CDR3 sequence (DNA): TGTGCCTCAACTTGGGACAGTGGCACAGATACGCAGTATTTT. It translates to CASTWDSGTDTQYF.